Detailed here is one TCR beta chain. Its matching antigen is unknown. The germline CDR1 and CDR2 sequences are ENHRY and SYGVKD. This CDR3 has 14 amino acids. Trimming took off 8 bases at V and 3 bases at J, with 16 bases between the two ends. The sample comes from a study of beta chain features in type 1 diabetes. Study conclusions and caveats: PCR might preferentially amplify shorter templates, equally in patients and controls. A moderate, significant TCRB CDR3 shortening appeared in type 1 diabetes across four CD4+ subsets. VDJ junctions in type 1 diabetes patients carried more deletions and fewer insertions. Naive, central memory and Treg TCRB repertoires seemed to resemble each other more closely in patients than they did in healthy donors.

Naive, central memory, regulatory and stem cell-like memory cells within the CD4+ compartment were sorted using CD45RO/CCR7/CD25/CD127/CD95/CD27. Expressed TCRB transcripts were sequenced because the entire RNA isolate underwent reverse transcription. The table came from immunoSEQ multiplex PCR; TCRdb's copy has only in-frame clones and leaves some out. The sample records about 280,000 clones, about 15% being singletons. The receptor comes from a young man with type 1 diabetes. The rearrangement uses TRBV10-3 and TRBJ2-5; the D gene is possibly TRBD1 (6 bases). Sequencing was carried out using naive CD4+ T cells from blood. This CDR3 is CAIQAGAGEETQYF. The CDR3 bases are TGTGCCATCCAGGCCGGGGCAGGGGAAGAGACCCAGTACTTC.